The TCR beta chain described here comes from a study of cytomegalovirus exposure and HLA in healthy donors. In the study overall: Among 398 genotyped donors, 65% to 90% fell in the Caucasian-associated ancestry cluster.

As for this clone: No antigen is known for it.

This CDR3 comprises 13 residues. V gave up 3 bases and J gave up 5 bases, with 10 bases separating them. Per the germline V gene, CDR1 is MNHEY and CDR2 is SMNVEV (reference sequence). General observations from the study: After further analysis at a later stage, 16,951 TCR beta sequences were associated with HLA alleles at 0.05 false discovery rate. Because they were indistinguishable, some V segments, including TRBV6-2 and TRBV6-3, were excluded.

It was with 60 Vbeta and 13 Jbeta primers that the PCR ran. Data came from immunoSEQ multiplex PCR; TCRdb stores just in-frame clones and leaves some out. The sample lists about 190,000 clones; roughly four fifths were seen once. The chain couples TRBV27 to TRBJ1-2; no firm D call. Material for sequencing was PBMCs. The receptor was isolated from a woman younger than 45 in good health and CMV-seropositive. CDR3 bases: TGTGCCAGCAGTTTTCAAGGGAGGTATGGCTACACCTTC. Translation: CASSFQGRYGYTF.